What follows are 27 T cell receptor beta chains derived from one specimen sequenced in a study of blood T cell repertoires in COVID-19 (dated by TCRdb to between 2020 and 2021). The method behind the library was the immunoSEQ multiplex PCR assay. TCRdb limited this immuneACCESS table to in-frame rearrangements with V and J called. A share of clones is missing; checked studies link under half to unresolved V genes, and the rest is unexplained. The sample table lists 180,000 or so clones, roughly 80% of them with a count of one. Of the sample, 3.5% to 5% is held by the ten largest clones. Sample: PBMCs or T cells enriched from blood (not recorded which). These receptors were collected from a woman between 50 and 59 years old who had recovered from COVID-19.

V is TRBV7-2 and J is TRBJ1-4; D not resolved. The length of the CDR3 is 15 residues. With 5 bases removed from V and 0 bases from J, the gap between germline ends came to 10 bases. Looked up from germline, CDR1 is SGHTA and CDR2 is FQGNSA. The CDR3: CASSTAGATNEKLFF. The DNA for the CDR3 is TGTGCCAGCAGCACCGCCGGGGCAACTAATGAAAAACTGTTTTTT.

As to this clone: Other DNA sequences within the sample encode an identical CDR3. The chain links TRBV2 to TRBJ1-6; D not certain. Trimming cost V 1 base and J 7 bases, with 5 bases left between them. The length of the CDR3 is 13 residues. Germline-derived CDR1 and CDR2 are SNHLY and FYNNEI. CDR3 loop: CASSEGLNSPLHF. CDR3 nucleotide sequence: TGTGCCAGCAGTGAAGGCCTAAATTCACCCCTCCACTTT.

The J gene is TRBJ1-2, the V gene TRBV5-1, with D possibly matching TRBD1 (6 bases). With 4 bases removed from V and 4 bases from J, the gap between germline ends came to 17 bases. CDR3 size: 15 residues. Germline CDR1 and CDR2: SGHRS and YFSETQ. CDR3 loop: CASSRVDRATYGYTF. The CDR3 bases are TGCGCCAGCAGCCGTGTGGACAGAGCCACCTATGGCTACACCTTC.

This chain connects TRBV6-5 to TRBJ2-1; 8 bases are a match to TRBD2. The CDR3 is 15 amino acids. V was clipped by 6 bases and J by 4 bases; unmatched bases: 8. Germline CDR1 MNHEY, CDR2 SVGAGI. CDR3 sequence reads: CASRAGGGSYNEQFF. CDR3 nucleotides: TGTGCCAGCAGGGCGGGCGGGGGGTCGTACAATGAGCAGTTCTTC.

The chain employs TRBV5-6 and TRBJ1-3; no clear D gene. This CDR3 region has 13 residues. The V end lost 0 bases, the J end lost 2 bases, and 3 bases lay between the germline ends. The germline V gene encodes CDR1 SGHDT and CDR2 YYEEEE. The DNA for the CDR3 is TGTGCCAGCAGCTTGGCGGCTGGAAACACCATATATTTT. It encodes CASSLAAGNTIYF. Full variable domain (outside the CDR3, taken from reference TRBV5-6 and TRBJ1-3): DAGVTQSPTHLIKTRGQQVTLRCSPKSGHDTVSWYQQALGQGPQFIFQYYEEEERQRGNFPDRFSGHQFPNYSSELNVNALLLGDSALYLCASSLAAGNTIYFGEGSWLTVV.

The chain links TRBV5-5 to TRBJ1-1; weak D call: TRBD1 (6 bases). The CDR3 is 17 amino acids. Trimming cost V 5 bases and J 0 bases, with 20 bases left between them. Germline V gives CDR1 SGHKS, CDR2 YYEKEE (reference sequence). The CDR3 DNA sequence: TGTGCCAGCAGTCTCTTCAGGGTGACAGGCATGAACACTGAAGCTTTCTTT. Protein sequence: CASSLFRVTGMNTEAFF.

The rearrangement joins TRBV6-2 or TRBV6-3 to TRBJ1-1, with D maybe TRBD1 (6 bases). This CDR3 comprises 14 residues. V was pared by 2 bases and J by 4 bases, with 11 bases between. The germline V gene encodes CDR1 MNHEY and CDR2 SVGEGT. As DNA, the CDR3 is TGTGCCAGCAGTTACGGGGGCTGGGGCACTGAAGCTTTCTTT. Translation: CASSYGGWGTEAFF.

In its sample, this clone was seen once. The chain is built from TRBV24-1 and TRBJ1-2; 7 nucleotides agree with TRBD1. The CDR3 contains 14 residues. CDR1 KGHDR and CDR2 SFDVKD come from the germline V gene. Trimming removed 0 bases from V and 8 bases from J; junction bases left unmatched: 5. CDR3: CATSDLDRAEGYTF. As DNA, the CDR3 is TGTGCCACCAGTGATTTGGACAGGGCGGAAGGCTACACCTTC.

This clone was observed a handful of times. The CDR3 region has the DNA TGTGCCAGCAGCTTAGTCCCCAGGGCAGGGTGGAATGAGCAGTTCTTC. Translation gives CASSLVPRAGWNEQFF. The rearrangement joins TRBV11-2 to TRBJ2-1; tentatively, D is TRBD1 (5 bases). In germline, CDR1 is SGHAT, CDR2 FQNNGV. The CDR3 has 16 amino acids. Trimming stripped 1 base from V and 7 bases from J, with 17 bases between.

This chain joins TRBV27 and TRBJ2-1; the match to TRBD2 covers 15 bases. CDR3 length: 15 amino acids. The germline CDR1 and CDR2 sequences are MNHEY and SMNVEV (reference sequence). V gave up 4 bases and J gave up 9 bases; unmatched junction bases: 4. This chain's CDR3 is CASSSGLAGGGEQFF. The CDR3 region has the DNA TGTGCCAGCAGTTCCGGACTAGCGGGAGGGGGTGAGCAGTTCTTC.

The CDR3 DNA is TGTGCCAGCAGTTTAGTTAGGACAGGGACGAACACCGGGGAGCTGTTTTTT. This sequence encodes CASSLVRTGTNTGELFF. The chain employs TRBV28 and TRBJ2-2; 8 positions agree with TRBD1. This CDR3 has 17 amino acids. Per germline, CDR1 MDHEN and CDR2 SYDVKM. V was pared by 2 bases and J by 0 bases, with 5 bases of the junction left unmatched.

V gene TRBV15 combines with J gene TRBJ1-1; D is unclear. Germline V gene sequence: CDR1 LNHNV, CDR2 YYDKDF (reference sequence). There are 15 residues in the CDR3. With 0 bases removed from V and 6 bases from J, the gap between germline ends came to 14 bases. The CDR3 spells CATSRERDLRAEAFF. The CDR3, as DNA: TGTGCCACCAGCAGAGAGCGAGATCTGAGGGCTGAAGCTTTCTTT.

The J gene is TRBJ1-6, the V gene TRBV5-1; 8 bases are shared with TRBD1. CDR3 length: 17 amino acids. Germline CDR1 SGHRS, CDR2 YFSETQ. The V segment lost 4 bases and the J segment 0 bases; nucleotides outside the gene matches: 6. DNA for the CDR3: TGCGCCAGCAGCCAGGACAGGGAAGGCTCCTATAATTCACCCCTCCACTTT. It encodes CASSQDREGSYNSPLHF.

The V gene is TRBV29-1, the J gene TRBJ2-1, with 9 positions matching TRBD2. The junction had 10 bases not matched to a gene; V was cut back by 0 bases and J by 7 bases. Germline CDR1 SQVTM, CDR2 ANQGSEA. The CDR3 consists of 16 residues. The CDR3 DNA sequence: TGCAGCGTTGAAGATGCAGGAGCGGGAGGAAGAAATGAGCAGTTCTTC. Its protein is CSVEDAGAGGRNEQFF.

The CDR3 is CASCSGAYNEQFF. CDR3 nucleotides: TGTGCCAGTTGTAGCGGAGCCTACAATGAGCAGTTCTTC. This rearrangement joins TRBV19 to TRBJ2-1, with D perhaps TRBD2 (6 bases). Trimming took off 8 bases at V and 2 bases at J, with 10 bases between the two ends. Germline V gene data show CDR1 as LNHDA and CDR2 as SQIVND (reference sequence). CDR3 size: 13 residues.

This clone has ten or more counts. The rearrangement links TRBV5-6 to TRBJ1-2; TRBD1 matches 10 bases. After removal of 9 bases from V and 7 bases from J, the junction contained 9 bases not matched to a gene. Germline V gene lookup returns CDR1 SGHDT and CDR2 YYEEEE. The CDR3 contains 13 residues. CDR3 bases: TGTGCCACCGACGACAGGGGGCTAAGTGGCTACACCTTC. Protein sequence: CATDDRGLSGYTF.

The V gene is TRBV18, the J gene TRBJ1-1, with 9 nucleotides matching TRBD1. V was clipped by 3 bases and J by 8 bases; unmatched bases: 7. Germline lookup yields CDR1 KGHSH and CDR2 LQKENI. The CDR3 spans 14 residues. CDR3 region: CASSPGQGNPEAFF. DNA of the CDR3: TGTGCCAGCTCACCGGGACAGGGTAACCCAGAAGCTTTCTTT.

This clone occurred once. The chain joins TRBV15 to TRBJ2-7; D might be TRBD1 (5 bases). The ends were cut back, 0 bases at V and 3 bases at J, with 9 bases in the middle. Per germline, CDR1 LNHNV and CDR2 YYDKDF (reference sequence). The CDR3 has 14 amino acids. In nucleotides, the CDR3 is TGTGCCACCAGCAGAGATCAGGGTCTCTACGAGCAGTACGTC. Translation gives CATSRDQGLYEQYV.

The chain couples TRBV5-1 to TRBJ1-1; 12 bases align to TRBD1. The CDR3 spans 18 residues. V dropped 4 bases and J dropped 4; count of bases not matched to a gene: 14. Germline CDR1 reads SGHRS; CDR2 reads YFSETQ. The DNA of the CDR3 is TGCGCCAGCAGCCGAAAAACCGGGACAGGGGGCGAAAGCACTGAAGCTTTCTTT. Translated, it gives CASSRKTGTGGESTEAFF.

This clone was found a few times. The V and J genes are TRBV9 and TRBJ1-3; 7 nucleotides line up with TRBD1. Losses at the gene ends were 3 bases for V and 0 bases for J; bases not matched to a gene: 6. CDR3 length equals 16 residues. Per germline, CDR1 SGDLS and CDR2 YYNGEE. The DNA for the CDR3 is TGTGCCAGCAGCGCAAGCAGGGGGAGCTCTGGAAACACCATATATTTT. The encoded protein is CASSASRGSSGNTIYF.

The rearrangement links TRBV20-1 to TRBJ2-7; 7 nucleotides line up with TRBD2. CDR1 and CDR2 (germline): DFQATT, SNEGSKA (reference sequence). The CDR3 extends over 8 amino acids. The CDR3 loop reads CSASGGNV. CDR3 DNA: TGCAGTGCTAGCGGGGGGAATGTC.

The rearrangement joins TRBV19 to TRBJ2-3; tentatively, D is TRBD1 (6 bases). Germline CDR1 reads LNHDA; CDR2 reads SQIVND (reference sequence). Deletions cut 2 bases from V and 3 bases from J, with 9 bases between. The CDR3 has 14 amino acids. CDR3 sequence reads: CASSIPQGTDTQYF. DNA of the CDR3: TGTGCCAGTAGTATACCACAGGGAACAGATACGCAGTATTTT.

The chain couples TRBV10-2 to TRBJ2-7, with TRBD1 matching over 7 bases. This CDR3 comprises 14 residues. V shed 4 bases and J 2 bases; nucleotides not matched to a gene: 5. Germline V lookup: CDR1 WSHSY, CDR2 SAAADI. The CDR3 nucleotides read TGCGCCAGCAGTGTAGGGGGACAGACCTACGAGCAGTACGTC. Protein product: CASSVGGQTYEQYV.

This clone has just one count. The chain is built from TRBV5-1 and TRBJ1-5, with 7 bases identical to TRBD1. The germline CDR1 and CDR2 sequences are SGHRS and YFSETQ. V lost 7 bases to trimming and J lost 5 bases; unmatched junction nucleotides: 9. CDR3 size: 14 residues. CDR3 nucleotides: TGCGCCAGCGGACCGACAGGGATTGATCAGCCCCAGCATTTT. Protein sequence: CASGPTGIDQPQHF.

The chain's CDR3 is CASSLFRTGTYGYTF. CDR3 DNA sequence: TGTGCCAGCAGTTTATTCCGGACAGGGACGTATGGCTACACCTTC. The gene calls are TRBV28 and TRBJ1-2, with 8 bases identical to TRBD1. The J segment lost 5 bases and the V segment lost 1 base, leaving 6 bases of the junction unmatched. Germline assignment: CDR1 MDHEN and CDR2 SYDVKM. CDR3 length equals 15 residues.

On this clone: This sequence may be a read error, since a much larger clone differs from it by one base. This rearrangement joins TRBV7-8 to TRBJ2-7; 10 bases are a match to TRBD1. V lost 5 bases to trimming and J lost 2 bases; unmatched junction nucleotides: 3. The CDR3 is made up of 14 amino acids. Per the germline V gene, CDR1 is SGHVS and CDR2 is FQNEAQ. This chain's CDR3 is CASSPGQGAYEQYV. The CDR3 DNA reads TGTGCCAGCAGCCCTGGACAGGGGGCCTACGAGCAGTACGTC.

Only one count was recorded for this clone. The chain recombines TRBV30 with TRBJ2-5; D is unclear. The germline V gene has CDR1 GTSNPN and CDR2 SVGIG (reference sequence). Trimming took off 4 bases at V and 3 bases at J, with 9 bases between the two ends. The CDR3 has 12 amino acids. This chain's CDR3 is CAWNMFEETQYF. The CDR3 nucleotides are TGTGCCTGGAACATGTTCGAAGAGACCCAGTACTTC.